The text below deals with one T cell receptor (beta chain). Its antigen is unidentified. The sample originates from a study of T cells expressing NK-cell markers. Study background: From sorted CD3+CD56+NKG2C+, CD3+CD56+NKG2C- and CD3+CD56-NKG2C+ T cells came the TCR beta repertoires.

The length of the CDR3 is 13 residues. Germline V gives CDR1 MGHDK, CDR2 SYGVNS. From its re-call of the 5' RACE reads, TCRdb lists each CDR3 protein once, without DNA. The sample table includes 550,000 to 600,000 distinct CDR3 sequences. Points from the study as a whole: These clonotypes also led the CD3+CD56-NKG2C+ fraction in four donors.

The receptor was derived from a man between 18 and 29 years old in good health. The sequencing input was blood T cells: a sorted CD56 or NKG2C T cell subset, CD4+ or CD8+ T cells, or bulk PBMC T cells (not recorded which). The V and J genes are TRBV25-1 and TRBJ1-6. The CDR3 sequence: CASSIGNNSPLHF.